The clone carrying this T cell receptor (beta chain) occurred once. Its antigen is still unknown. TCRdb's table, derived via immunoSEQ multiplex PCR, lists solely in-frame clones and lacks some. Of tens of thousands of clones in the sample, over 75% were seen once. The CDR3 is 13 residues long. V lost 6 bases and J lost 8; bases outside the gene matches: 4. Germline CDR1 and CDR2: WSHSY and SAAADI. Time point here: time of PML onset. Between roughly 15 and 60 months of natalizumab therapy passed before PML developed in these natalizumab-treated patients. All PML patients were female, and all patients had earlier interferon beta. These data come from a study of multiple sclerosis patients with progressive multifocal leukoencephalopathy. Overall study findings and caveats: PML-onset expanded TRB clones were detectable before and during natalizumab therapy. Preferential TRBV-TRBJ pairings or common gene usage were not detected at PML.

This sequence originates from a human donor with progressive multifocal leukoencephalopathy. The specimen was PBMCs, collected from a patient treated with natalizumab. The V and J genes are TRBV10-2 and TRBJ2-1; 10 positions agree with TRBD2. CDR3 nucleotide sequence: TGCGCCAGCAGGCTAGCGGGAGTGGATGAGCAGTTCTTC. Translated, it gives CASRLAGVDEQFF.